The sequence of this T cell receptor beta chain was determined in a study of CXCR3-negative and CXCR3-positive naive CD8 T cells. Across the study: Sequencing yielded about 135 million TRB reads, roughly 1.5 +/- 0.3 million per library.

Researchers prepared the TRB cDNA libraries using 5' RACE with UMI labels. From the 5' RACE reads, TCRdb lists one entry per CDR3 protein and no DNA. The sample holds roughly 110,000 distinct CDR3 sequences. As regards this clonotype: Its cognate antigen is unknown.

Findings and caveats of the study: CXCR3-positive naive cells had TRB CDR3s that were more hydrophobic than CXCR3-negative naive cells had. Naive cells used TRBV-TRBJ genes in much the same way whether CXCR3-negative or CXCR3-positive; memory cells did not.

This CDR3 is built from 13 residues. CDR1 is LNHDA, CDR2 SQIVND, per germline (reference sequence). Sequenced sample: naive CXCR3+ CD8+ T cells from blood. Sample subset: CD45RO-CCR7+CD27+CD95- naive CD8+ T cells expressing CXCR3 (TNR3+). This receptor was obtained from a human donor in good health. Some clones in this sample may be carry-over from other donors' samples. The chain links TRBV19 to TRBJ2-7; TCRdb calls TRBD1, which cannot be checked without DNA. The CDR3 region is CASSEGQSYEQYF.